This T cell receptor (beta chain) was recorded in a study of preoperative IRX-2 immunotherapy in early breast cancer. Sequencing was performed with immunoSEQ multiplex PCR; in TCRdb, only in-frame clones are kept and a portion is missing. The sample holds around 62,000 clones; 94% are singletons and the top ten take approximately 1.8%. Germline V CDR1 and CDR2: SGHTA, FQGTGA. V lost 2 bases, J lost 4 bases, and 8 bases lay in between. This CDR3 is 13 amino acids long. This sample's treatment: preoperative locoregional IRX-2 cytokine immunotherapy. V and J are TRBV7-3 and TRBJ1-1, with D hard to call. The receptor comes from a human donor with breast cancer. This sample was obtained from a patient treated with IRX-2 immunotherapy. CDR3 in DNA: TGTGCCAGCAGCTTAGACCGATTCACTGAAGCTTTCTTT. It translates to CASSLDRFTEAFF.